This TCR beta chain was recovered during a study of preoperative IRX-2 immunotherapy in early breast cancer. TCRdb's table, derived via immunoSEQ multiplex PCR, lists solely in-frame clones and lacks some. This table holds about 34,000 clones, 90% to 95% found once. This CDR3 is built from 16 residues. Germline V gene sequence: CDR1 SGHDT, CDR2 YYEEEE. V lost 4 bases to trimming and J lost 4 bases; unmatched junction nucleotides: 10. Treatment indicated: preoperative locoregional IRX-2 cytokine immunotherapy. Preoperative locoregional IRX-2 cytokine immunotherapy was tested in the phase Ib source study.

The V call is TRBV5-6, the J call TRBJ2-3, with 9 bases matching TRBD1. This receptor was obtained from a human donor with breast cancer. This sample was gathered from a patient treated with IRX-2 immunotherapy. DNA of the CDR3: TGTGCCAGCAGCGAAGGGACAGGGAGAAGGGCAGATACGCAGTATTTT. Its protein product is CASSEGTGRRADTQYF.